Listed here are 32 T cell receptor beta chains from one sample, sequenced in a study of T cells in Graves' hyperthyroidism and ophthalmopathy. Researchers amplified the TCR beta CDR3 regions from RNA transcripts. TCR CDR3 regions were first amplified by RT-PCR with HTBI primers. TCRdb reanalysed the multiplex PCR reads using MiXCR and keeps one entry per CDR3 protein. This sample has hundreds of thousands of distinct CDR3 sequences, with 20% to 25% found just once. Sequencing was done on a sample of blood. Receptors were obtained from a man aged 45-65 years with Graves' hyperthyroidism.

This clonotype was seen many times. CDR3: CASSLQRNEQFF. CDR3 nucleotide sequence: TGTGCCAGCAGCTTACAGCGAAATGAGCAGTTCTTC. This rearrangement joins TRBV11-2 to TRBJ2-1; D gene unclear. This CDR3 region has 12 residues. V was cut by 2 bases and J by 7 bases, with 6 bases left in between. The V gene's germline CDR1 is SGHAT and CDR2 FQNNGV.

The rearrangement joins TRBV12-3 or TRBV12-4 to TRBJ1-2; the D gene is possibly TRBD1 (6 bases). The CDR3 spans 15 residues. V gave up 5 bases and J gave up 1 base, with 14 bases separating them. CDR3 amino acids: CASSVGQTINYGYTF. CDR3 sequence (DNA): TGTGCCAGCAGTGTGGGACAAACCATTAACTATGGCTACACCTTC.

A few counts support this clonotype. The chain links TRBV29-1 to TRBJ2-7; D possibly corresponds to TRBD2 (6 bases). With 4 bases removed from V and 7 bases from J, the gap between germline ends came to 20 bases. Germline V gives CDR1 SQVTM, CDR2 ANQGSEA. The CDR3 is 14 amino acids. CDR3 nucleotides: TGCAGCGTTGGGCTGCGGGGCAGGTCGGGTGAGCAGTACTTC. Translation gives CSVGLRGRSGEQYF.

The chain has TRBV2 and TRBJ2-2; 7 bases align to TRBD2. Germline V gives CDR1 SNHLY, CDR2 FYNNEI. V lost 8 bases and J lost 1; bases outside the gene matches: 7. The CDR3 is 15 residues long. This CDR3 is CASSTSSGNTGELFF. The CDR3 DNA follows: TGTGCCAGCTCAACCTCTAGCGGGAACACCGGGGAGCTGTTTTTT.

This clonotype occurred a few times. The V gene is TRBV24-1, the J gene TRBJ2-3, with no clear D. The germline V and J ends were trimmed by 5 bases and 2 bases, with 4 bases remaining between them. Germline V CDR1 and CDR2: KGHDR, SFDVKD. CDR3 length: 12 amino acids. CDR3 nucleotide sequence: TGTGCCACCAGTGCTAACACAGATACGCAGTATTTT. Amino acid sequence: CATSANTDTQYF.

This clonotype appeared a few times. This sequence joins TRBV5-1 and TRBJ2-3; 9 bases match TRBD2. The CDR3 sequence is 17 residues long. Germline loops: CDR1 SGHRS, CDR2 YFSETQ. V lost 0 bases to trimming and J lost 3 bases; unmatched junction nucleotides: 8. CDR3: CASSLEGSGRVTDTQYF. CDR3 nucleotides: TGCGCCAGCAGCTTGGAGGGTAGCGGGAGAGTAACAGATACGCAGTATTTT.

This clonotype appeared a few times. The chain joins TRBV20-1 to TRBJ1-1; maybe TRBD1 (5 bases). The CDR3 contains 13 residues. The germline gives CDR1 DFQATT, CDR2 SNEGSKA (reference sequence). V gave up 3 bases and J gave up 2 bases, with 10 bases separating them. Here the CDR3 DNA reads TGCAGTGCTAGGAAGGACACAAACACTGAAGCTTTCTTT. Protein product: CSARKDTNTEAFF.

This clonotype appeared many times. V gene TRBV6-1 combines with J gene TRBJ2-1; TRBD2 agrees at 10 bases. Germline trimming cut 4 bases from V and 0 bases from J; bases unmatched to any gene: 3. This CDR3 is 16 amino acids long. The V gene's germline CDR1 is MNHNS and CDR2 SASEGT. CDR3 sequence: CASSVRTSGSYNEQFF. For the CDR3, the DNA is TGTGCCAGCAGTGTAAGGACTAGCGGCTCCTACAATGAGCAGTTCTTC.

This clonotype was picked up many times. This chain joins TRBV12-3 or TRBV12-4 and TRBJ2-7; 7 bases align to TRBD1. There are 13 residues in the CDR3. V shed 6 bases, J shed 5 bases, and the junction held 7 bases outside the gene matches. CDR3 DNA sequence: TGTGCCAGCAGCAAGACAGGGTCCCACGAGCAGTACTTC. It translates to CASSKTGSHEQYF.

This clonotype was detected a few times. The chain joins TRBV5-1 to TRBJ2-1; no clear D. The length of the CDR3 is 12 residues. The germline V gene has CDR1 SGHRS and CDR2 YFSETQ. V was trimmed by 1 base and J by 7 bases, leaving 6 bases between them. CDR3 coding DNA: TGCGCCAGCAGCTTGAAAATTAATGAGCAGTTCTTC. The encoded protein is CASSLKINEQFF.

This clonotype showed up many times. V and J are TRBV7-2 and TRBJ2-7; TRBD1 might be the D (5 bases). Germline values: CDR1 SGHTA, CDR2 FQGNSA. There are 14 residues in the CDR3. V lost 2 bases, J lost 2 bases, and 10 bases lay in between. CDR3 in amino acids: CASSLQGSAYEQYF. The DNA of the CDR3 is TGTGCCAGCAGCTTACAGGGTAGTGCCTACGAGCAGTACTTC.

This rearrangement joins TRBV3-1 to TRBJ2-7; no clear D gene. Trimming left V 1 base short and J 4 bases short, with 5 bases between. CDR1 and CDR2 (germline): LGHDT, YNNKEL (reference sequence). The CDR3 extends over 12 amino acids. CDR3 region: CASSQVVYEQYF. CDR3 DNA: TGTGCCAGCAGCCAAGTGGTTTACGAGCAGTACTTC.

The V gene is TRBV15, the J gene TRBJ1-5; D ambiguous. The CDR3 length is 17 residues. CDR1 and CDR2 from the germline V gene are LNHNV and YYDKDF (reference sequence). V dropped 1 base and J dropped 5 bases, with 18 bases sitting between them. CDR3 sequence (DNA): TGTGCCACCAGCAGAGGATCGACTAGACGAGTGGATCAGCCCCAGCATTTT. Its protein is CATSRGSTRRVDQPQHF.

There are many counts of this clonotype. The chain joins TRBV12-3 or TRBV12-4 to TRBJ1-6; possibly TRBD1 for D (5 bases). The CDR3 spans 15 residues. V lost 6 bases and J lost 7, with 16 bases in between. CDR3 residues: CASRWTLGGNSPLHF. CDR3 DNA: TGTGCCAGCAGGTGGACACTCGGTGGGAATTCACCCCTCCACTTT.

This clonotype was found a few times. This chain uses TRBV6-1 with TRBJ2-1; D not certain. The length of the CDR3 is 13 residues. Trimming removed 2 bases at V and 7 bases at J, with 9 bases between. CDR1 MNHNS and CDR2 SASEGT come from the germline V gene. The CDR3 DNA reads TGTGCCAGCAGTGAATATTGGGGAAATGAGCAGTTCTTC. As protein: CASSEYWGNEQFF.

The chain carries TRBV5-1 and TRBJ2-7; weak D call: TRBD1 (6 bases). CDR1 is SGHRS, CDR2 YFSETQ, per germline. The CDR3 consists of 15 residues. With 2 bases removed from V and 0 bases from J, the gap between germline ends came to 12 bases. The CDR3 region is CASSFGTPSSYEQYF. The DNA for the CDR3 is TGCGCCAGCAGCTTCGGGACACCGAGCTCCTACGAGCAGTACTTC.

This clonotype was observed a few times. This chain uses TRBV29-1 with TRBJ1-2; 8 nucleotides agree with TRBD1. Germline CDR1 is SQVTM and CDR2 is ANQGSEA. The CDR3 contains 13 residues. J gave up 0 bases and V 6 bases, and 3 bases lay outside the gene matches. CDR3 DNA: TGCAGCGTCGGACAGGGCGCTAACTATGGCTACACCTTC. It yields the protein CSVGQGANYGYTF.

This clonotype was seen more than once but under ten times. The V call is TRBV2, the J call TRBJ2-5; D is possibly TRBD2 (6 bases). The V end was cut by 4 bases, the J end by 2 bases, with 14 bases between. Per the germline V gene, CDR1 is SNHLY and CDR2 is FYNNEI. CDR3 length: 15 residues. CDR3 bases: TGTGCCAGCAGTGCCCGTGGAGGGCCACAAGAGACCCAGTACTTC. This codes for CASSARGGPQETQYF.

The chain has TRBV6-1 and TRBJ1-1; D perhaps matches TRBD1 (5 bases). The CDR3 is 15 residues long. Germline CDR1 MNHNS, CDR2 SASEGT. The ends were cut back, 4 bases at V and 3 bases at J, with 15 bases in the middle. The CDR3 DNA reads as TGTGCCAGCAGTGTAAAGTCTCAAGGGGACACTGAAGCTTTCTTT. It is translated as CASSVKSQGDTEAFF.

This clonotype was seen a few times. The chain is built from TRBV20-1 and TRBJ2-3, with D hard to call. The V gene's germline CDR1 is DFQATT and CDR2 SNEGSKA (reference sequence). The CDR3 sequence is 12 residues long. V was clipped by 3 bases and J by 4 bases, with 8 bases between them. The CDR3: CSARRASDTQYF. The DNA for the CDR3 is TGCAGTGCTAGGCGCGCGTCAGATACGCAGTATTTT.

Comments on this clonotype: The junction shows a germline mismatch at one end, possibly a read error. The chain uses TRBV7-2 and TRBJ2-1, with TRBD2 matching over 7 bases. CDR3 length: 13 residues. Germline CDR1 reads SGHTA; CDR2 reads FQGNSA. The CDR3 DNA reads as TGTGCCAGCAGCCCCTTGAGCGGGACTTACCAGGTCTTC. Translated, it gives CASSPLSGTYQVF. The variable domain in full, with the rest retrieved from reference TRBV7-2 and TRBJ2-1, is GAGVSQSPSNKVTEKGKDVELRCDPISGHTALYWYRQSLGQGLEFLIYFQGNSAPDKSGLPSDRFSAERTGGSVSTLTIQRTQQEDSAVYLCASSPLSGTYQVFGPGTRLTVL.

This clonotype was seen a few times. The CDR3 DNA reads as TGTGCCAGCACCCTAGAGGGCCCGAGGCGGACCCAGTACTTC. Translation gives CASTLEGPRRTQYF. The genes are TRBV3-1 and TRBJ2-5; tentatively, D is TRBD2 (5 bases). CDR1 is LGHDT and CDR2 is YNNKEL in the germline V gene (reference sequence). With 7 bases removed from V and 7 bases from J, the gap between germline ends came to 19 bases. This CDR3 is 14 amino acids long.

The chain carries TRBV19 and TRBJ2-3, with 10 nucleotides matching TRBD2. This CDR3 is built from 18 residues. Trimming cost V 9 bases and J 1 base; bases outside gene matches: 16. Germline CDR1 reads LNHDA; CDR2 reads SQIVND (reference sequence). The CDR3 nucleotides read TGTGCCAGCCAACCTGGGGCTAGCGGGAGTTTAGGCACAGATACGCAGTATTTT. Encoded protein: CASQPGASGSLGTDTQYF.

This clonotype was detected many times. This chain joins TRBV29-1 and TRBJ1-1; D uncertain. Trimming took 6 bases from V and 6 from J, leaving 11 bases between them. Germline assignment: CDR1 SQVTM and CDR2 ANQGSEA. The CDR3 totals 11 residues. The CDR3 spells CSVGVGPEAFF. The DNA of the CDR3 is TGCAGCGTCGGAGTAGGGCCTGAAGCTTTCTTT. Full variable domain (outside the CDR3, taken from reference TRBV29-1 and TRBJ1-1): SAVISQKPSRDICQRGTSLTIQCQVDSQVTMMFWYRQQPGQSLTLIATANQGSEATYESGFVIDKFPISRPNLTFSTLTVSNMSPEDSSIYLCSVGVGPEAFFGQGTRLTVV.

The rearrangement uses TRBV20-1 and TRBJ2-3; 7 positions agree with TRBD2. This CDR3 comprises 14 residues. Germline CDR1 DFQATT, CDR2 SNEGSKA (reference sequence). J lost 5 bases, V lost 4 bases, and 9 bases had no gene match. This CDR3 is CSANSGGRGDTQYF. CDR3 coding DNA: TGCAGTGCTAACTCGGGAGGCCGGGGAGATACGCAGTATTTT.

This rearrangement joins TRBV7-9 to TRBJ1-1, with D possibly being TRBD1 (5 bases). Trimming left V 4 bases short and J 1 base short, with 13 bases between. Germline loops: CDR1 SEHNR, CDR2 FQNEAQ (reference sequence). The CDR3 sequence is 15 residues long. The chain's CDR3 is CASSSLREGNTEAFF. CDR3 bases: TGTGCCAGCAGCTCCCTCAGGGAGGGGAACACTGAAGCTTTCTTT.

This clonotype was counted ten times or more. The chain has TRBV27 and TRBJ2-7; no clear D gene. Germline lookup yields CDR1 MNHEY and CDR2 SMNVEV (reference sequence). The CDR3 is made up of 17 amino acids. V was trimmed by 6 bases and J by 3 bases, leaving 24 bases between them. The CDR3 nucleotides read TGTGCCAGCAGCCCTAAGGCTCAGGTTCTTGACTTCTACGAGCAGTACTTC. Translated: CASSPKAQVLDFYEQYF.

This clonotype appeared a few times. The chain links TRBV10-3 to TRBJ1-1, with D tentatively TRBD1 (6 bases). CDR3 length: 13 residues. Trimming removed 3 bases from V and 11 bases from J, with 16 bases in between. Looked up from germline, CDR1 is ENHRY and CDR2 is SYGVKD. The CDR3 coding sequence is TGTGCCATCAGTGACGTGGGGGCGCGAGTGGCTTTCTTT. Amino acid sequence: CAISDVGARVAFF.

This clonotype was observed at least ten times. This chain uses TRBV11-2 with TRBJ2-1; 10 bases match TRBD2. Looked up from germline, CDR1 is SGHAT and CDR2 is FQNNGV. The CDR3 has 14 amino acids. V trimming: 5 bases; J trimming: 5 bases; junction bases outside the gene matches: 3. The CDR3: CASSLAGAHNEQFF. The CDR3 bases are TGTGCCAGCAGCCTAGCGGGAGCGCACAATGAGCAGTTCTTC.

The genes are TRBV2 and TRBJ2-2; the D gene is possibly TRBD1 (6 bases). Germline CDR1 SNHLY, CDR2 FYNNEI. V lost 4 bases to trimming and J lost 0 bases, with 9 bases between them. The CDR3 has 15 amino acids. CDR3 sequence (DNA): TGTGCCAGCAGTGCGGACAGCGCGAACACCGGGGAGCTGTTTTTT. Protein: CASSADSANTGELFF.

The chain combines TRBV6-1 with TRBJ2-2, with 10 bases matching TRBD1. Germline V gene data show CDR1 as MNHNS and CDR2 as SASEGT. The trim removed 10 bases at V and 7 bases at J, leaving 12 bases unmatched. The CDR3 extends over 15 amino acids. The CDR3 is CATYSTGGLIGELFF. Written as DNA, the CDR3 is TGTGCCACCTACTCGACAGGGGGCTTAATCGGGGAGCTGTTTTTT.

The V and J genes are TRBV6-2 or TRBV6-3 and TRBJ2-1, with 12 nucleotides matching TRBD2. The germline V gene has CDR1 MNHEY and CDR2 SVGEGT. This CDR3 region has 17 residues. V lost 2 bases to trimming and J lost 15 bases; unmatched junction nucleotides: 17. The CDR3 DNA follows: TGTGCCAGCAGTTACATGACTAGCGGGAGCCTAAGACGGTTTCCGTTCTTC. This translates into CASSYMTSGSLRRFPFF.